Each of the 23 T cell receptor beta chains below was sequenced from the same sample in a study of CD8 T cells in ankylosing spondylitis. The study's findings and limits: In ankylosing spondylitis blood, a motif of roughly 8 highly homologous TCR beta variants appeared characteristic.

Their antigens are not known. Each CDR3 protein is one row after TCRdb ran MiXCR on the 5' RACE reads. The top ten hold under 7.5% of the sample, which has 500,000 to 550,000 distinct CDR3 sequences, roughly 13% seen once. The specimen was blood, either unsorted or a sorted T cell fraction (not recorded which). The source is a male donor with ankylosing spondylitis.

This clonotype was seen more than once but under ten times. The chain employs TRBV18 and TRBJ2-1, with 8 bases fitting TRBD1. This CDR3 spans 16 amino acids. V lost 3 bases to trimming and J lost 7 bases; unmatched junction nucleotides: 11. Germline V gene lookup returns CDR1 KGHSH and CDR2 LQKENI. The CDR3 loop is CASSPPTGAFGNEQFF. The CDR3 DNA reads TGTGCCAGCTCACCTCCGACAGGGGCGTTTGGAAATGAGCAGTTCTTC.

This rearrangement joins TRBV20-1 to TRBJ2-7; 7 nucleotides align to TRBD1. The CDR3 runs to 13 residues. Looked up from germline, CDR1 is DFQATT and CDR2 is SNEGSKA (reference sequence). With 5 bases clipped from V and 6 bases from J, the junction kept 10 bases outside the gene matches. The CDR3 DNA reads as TGCAGTGCTGACCGGGACAGAGTCGTCGAGCAGTACTTC. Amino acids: CSADRDRVVEQYF.

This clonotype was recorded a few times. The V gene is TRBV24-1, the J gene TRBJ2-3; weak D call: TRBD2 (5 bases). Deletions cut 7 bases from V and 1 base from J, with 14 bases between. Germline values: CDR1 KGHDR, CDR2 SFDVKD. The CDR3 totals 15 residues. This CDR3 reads CATSDPLRGTDTQYF. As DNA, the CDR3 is TGTGCCACCAGCGACCCACTGAGGGGCACAGATACGCAGTATTTT.

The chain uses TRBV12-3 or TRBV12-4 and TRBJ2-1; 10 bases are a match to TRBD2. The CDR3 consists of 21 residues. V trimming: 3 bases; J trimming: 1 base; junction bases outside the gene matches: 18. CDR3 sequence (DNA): TGTGCCAGCAGTTTCCCCTTTTGGGCTAGCGGGAGTCCTCCTTCCTACAATGAGCAGTTCTTC. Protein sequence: CASSFPFWASGSPPSYNEQFF.

CDR3 DNA sequence: TGTGCCAGCAGCGAGACCGGGACTATGGTCCCCGGGGAGCTGTTTTTT. Protein sequence: CASSETGTMVPGELFF. The chain is built from TRBV9 and TRBJ2-2; TRBD2 matches at 7 bases. Trimming at V came to 3 bases and at J to 6 bases, leaving 11 bases not matched to a gene. This CDR3 is 16 amino acids long. Germline loops: CDR1 SGDLS, CDR2 YYNGEE.

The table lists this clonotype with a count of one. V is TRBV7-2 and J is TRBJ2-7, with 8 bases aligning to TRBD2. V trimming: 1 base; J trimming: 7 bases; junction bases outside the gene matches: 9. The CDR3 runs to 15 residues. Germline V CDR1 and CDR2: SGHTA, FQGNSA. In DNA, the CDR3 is TGTGCCAGCAGCTTAGTTTCGGCCGGGGGGGAGGAGCAGTACTTC. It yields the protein CASSLVSAGGEEQYF.

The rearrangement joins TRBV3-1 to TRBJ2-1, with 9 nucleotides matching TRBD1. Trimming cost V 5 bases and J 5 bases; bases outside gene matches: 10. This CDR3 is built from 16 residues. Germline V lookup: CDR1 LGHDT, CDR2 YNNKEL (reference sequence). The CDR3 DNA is TGTGCCAGCAGCGCCCCCGGGACAGGGAAGAACAATGAGCAGTTCTTC. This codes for CASSAPGTGKNNEQFF.

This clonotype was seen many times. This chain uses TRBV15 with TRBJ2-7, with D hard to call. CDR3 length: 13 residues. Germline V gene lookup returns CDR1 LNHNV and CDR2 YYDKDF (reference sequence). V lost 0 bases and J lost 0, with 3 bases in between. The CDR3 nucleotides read TGTGCCACCAGCAGAGACCGCTCCTACGAGCAGTACTTC. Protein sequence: CATSRDRSYEQYF.

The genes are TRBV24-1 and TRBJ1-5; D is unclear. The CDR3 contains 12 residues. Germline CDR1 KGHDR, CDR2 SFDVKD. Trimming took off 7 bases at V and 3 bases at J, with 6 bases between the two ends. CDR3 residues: CATSQFNQPQHF. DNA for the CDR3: TGTGCCACCAGCCAGTTCAATCAGCCCCAGCATTTT.

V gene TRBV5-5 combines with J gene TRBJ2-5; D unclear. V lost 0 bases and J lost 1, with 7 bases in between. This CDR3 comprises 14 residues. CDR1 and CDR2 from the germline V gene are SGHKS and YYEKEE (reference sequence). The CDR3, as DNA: TGTGCCAGCAGCTTGGTTACGGCCCAAGAGACCCAGTACTTC. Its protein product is CASSLVTAQETQYF.

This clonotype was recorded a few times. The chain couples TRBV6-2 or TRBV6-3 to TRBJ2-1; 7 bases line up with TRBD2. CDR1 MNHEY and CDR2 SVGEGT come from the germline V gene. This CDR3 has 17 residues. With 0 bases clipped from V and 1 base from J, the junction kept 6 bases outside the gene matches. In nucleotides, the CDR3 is TGTGCCAGCAGTTACTCGAAAACGGGAGGTTCCTACAATGAGCAGTTCTTC. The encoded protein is CASSYSKTGGSYNEQFF.

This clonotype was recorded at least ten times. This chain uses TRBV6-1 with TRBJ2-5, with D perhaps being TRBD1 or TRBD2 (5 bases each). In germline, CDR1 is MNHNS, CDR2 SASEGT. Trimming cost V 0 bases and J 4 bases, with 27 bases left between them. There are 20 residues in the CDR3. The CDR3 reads CASSEAYPSSFGTPRETQYF. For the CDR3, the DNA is TGTGCCAGCAGTGAAGCGTATCCCTCTAGTTTCGGGACGCCAAGAGAGACCCAGTACTTC.

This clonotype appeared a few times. Written as DNA, the CDR3 is TGTGCCAGCAGACTACTAGTGAATGAGCAGTTCTTC. The encoded protein is CASRLLVNEQFF. This sequence joins TRBV2 and TRBJ2-1, with D perhaps matching TRBD2 (5 bases). The CDR3 extends over 12 amino acids. CDR1 SNHLY and CDR2 FYNNEI come from the germline V gene. Trimming pared 6 bases from V and 7 bases from J, leaving 10 bases between.

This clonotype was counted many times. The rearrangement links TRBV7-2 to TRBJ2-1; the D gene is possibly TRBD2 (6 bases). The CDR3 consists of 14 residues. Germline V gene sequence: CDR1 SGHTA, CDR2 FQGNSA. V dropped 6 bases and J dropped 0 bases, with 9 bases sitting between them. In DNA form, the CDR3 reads TGTGCCAGCAGGATCGGGGGCTCCTACAATGAGCAGTTCTTC. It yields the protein CASRIGGSYNEQFF.

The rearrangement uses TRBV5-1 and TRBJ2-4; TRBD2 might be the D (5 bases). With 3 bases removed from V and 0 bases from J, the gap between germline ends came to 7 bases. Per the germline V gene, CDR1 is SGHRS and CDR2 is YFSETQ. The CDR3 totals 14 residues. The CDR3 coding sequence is TGCGCCAGCAGCTCGGGGATAGCCAAAAACATTCAGTACTTC. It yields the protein CASSSGIAKNIQYF.

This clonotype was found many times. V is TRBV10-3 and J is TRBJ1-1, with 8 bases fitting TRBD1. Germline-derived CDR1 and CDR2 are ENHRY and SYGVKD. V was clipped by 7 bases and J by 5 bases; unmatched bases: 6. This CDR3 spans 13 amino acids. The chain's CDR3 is CAITKTGDTEAFF. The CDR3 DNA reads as TGTGCCATCACCAAGACAGGGGATACTGAAGCTTTCTTT.

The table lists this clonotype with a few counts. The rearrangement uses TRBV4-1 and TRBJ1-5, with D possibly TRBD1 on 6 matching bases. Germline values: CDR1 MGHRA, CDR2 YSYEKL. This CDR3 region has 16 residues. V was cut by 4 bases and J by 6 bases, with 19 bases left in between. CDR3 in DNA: TGCGCCAGCAGCCGATCGGGACATAAAAACAGTCAGCCCCAGCATTTT. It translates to CASSRSGHKNSQPQHF.

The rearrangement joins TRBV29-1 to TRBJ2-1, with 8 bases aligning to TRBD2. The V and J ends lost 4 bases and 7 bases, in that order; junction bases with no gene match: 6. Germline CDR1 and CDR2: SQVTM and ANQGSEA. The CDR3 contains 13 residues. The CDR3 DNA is TGCAGCGTTGCGGGAGGGGGTACTAATGAGCAGTTCTTC. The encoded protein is CSVAGGGTNEQFF.

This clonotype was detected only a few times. DNA of the CDR3: TGTGCCAGCAGCTTAGCCGAGACAGGGCCACCGTTTAGGCCCCAGCATTTT. It encodes CASSLAETGPPFRPQHF. The chain has TRBV11-2 and TRBJ1-5; 7 bases agree with TRBD1. CDR1 is SGHAT and CDR2 is FQNNGV in the germline V gene. Trimming removed 1 base from V and 9 bases from J; junction bases left unmatched: 15. CDR3 length: 17 residues.

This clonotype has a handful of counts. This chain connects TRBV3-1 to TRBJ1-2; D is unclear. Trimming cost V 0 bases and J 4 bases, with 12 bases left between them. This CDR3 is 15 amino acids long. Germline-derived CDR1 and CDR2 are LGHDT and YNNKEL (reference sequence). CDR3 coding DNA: TGTGCCAGCAGCCAAGATCTTCAGGTCATCTATGGCTACACCTTC. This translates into CASSQDLQVIYGYTF.

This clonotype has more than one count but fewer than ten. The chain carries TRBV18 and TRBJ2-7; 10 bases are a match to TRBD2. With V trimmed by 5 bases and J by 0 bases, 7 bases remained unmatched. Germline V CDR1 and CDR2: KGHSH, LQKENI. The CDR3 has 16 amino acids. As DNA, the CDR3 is TGTGCCAGCTCAACCGGGACTAGCGTTATCTCCTACGAGCAGTACTTC. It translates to CASSTGTSVISYEQYF. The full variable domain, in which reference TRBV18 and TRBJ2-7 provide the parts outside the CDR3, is NAGVMQNPRHLVRRRGQEARLRCSPMKGHSHVYWYRQLPEEGLKFMVYLQKENIIDESGMPKERFSAEFPKEGPSILRIQQVVRGDSAAYFCASSTGTSVISYEQYFGPGTRLTVT.

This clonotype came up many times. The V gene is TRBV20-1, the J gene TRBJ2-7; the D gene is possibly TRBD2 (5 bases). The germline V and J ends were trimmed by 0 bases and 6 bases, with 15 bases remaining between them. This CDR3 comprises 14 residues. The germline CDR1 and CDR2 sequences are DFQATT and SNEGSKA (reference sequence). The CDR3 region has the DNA TGCAGTGCTAGAGATGCGGTGGTCGGGGTCGAGCAGTACTTC. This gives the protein CSARDAVVGVEQYF.

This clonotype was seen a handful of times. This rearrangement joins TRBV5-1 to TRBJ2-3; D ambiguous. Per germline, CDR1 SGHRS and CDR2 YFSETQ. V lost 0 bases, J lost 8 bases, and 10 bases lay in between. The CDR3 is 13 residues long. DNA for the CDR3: TGCGCCAGCAGCTTGGGGACGGACGGTACGCAGTATTTT. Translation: CASSLGTDGTQYF.